The 32 T cell receptor beta chains in this list originate from one sample, sequenced in a study of blood T cell repertoires in COVID-19. Using immunoSEQ multiplex PCR, the repertoire was profiled, and TCRdb retains in-frame clones only, with some absent. The data hold just over 300,000 clones, with under 90% observed a single time. Source material: PBMCs or T cells enriched from blood (not recorded which). The source of these receptors is a man aged 30 to 45 who had recovered from COVID-19.

The gene calls are TRBV5-1 and TRBJ2-7; possible D gene TRBD1, 5 bases. The CDR3 runs to 14 residues. From germline, CDR1 is SGHRS and CDR2 YFSETQ. V gave up 3 bases and J gave up 2 bases, with 12 bases separating them. CDR3 protein: CASSSTDSPYEQYF. As DNA, the CDR3 is TGCGCCAGCAGCTCGACAGATTCACCCTACGAGCAGTACTTC.

This chain links TRBV5-5 with TRBJ1-1; weak D call: TRBD1 (6 bases). Germline lookup yields CDR1 SGHKS and CDR2 YYEKEE (reference sequence). This CDR3 is 14 amino acids long. The germline V and J ends were trimmed by 0 bases and 4 bases, with 10 bases remaining between them. The CDR3 protein is CASSLGGRGTEAFF. CDR3 nucleotides: TGTGCCAGCAGCTTGGGGGGCAGGGGCACTGAAGCTTTCTTT.

Of note for this clone: Sequence at one end of the junction differs from germline and may be a read error. The chain is built from TRBV19 and TRBJ1-6; 9 bases are a match to TRBD1. This CDR3 comprises 15 residues. Germline CDR1 is LNHDA and CDR2 is SQIVND (reference sequence). The CDR3 bases are TGTGCCAGTAGTTTAGACAGGGGGATCGGTTCACCCCTCCACTTT. Translated: CASSLDRGIGSPLHF.

V usage is TRBV3-1 (or the pseudogene TRBV3-2) and J usage is TRBJ2-5; TRBD2 might be the D (5 bases). Trimming removed 4 bases from V and 4 bases from J, with 13 bases in between. Germline assignment: CDR1 LGHDT and CDR2 YNNKEL (reference sequence). The CDR3 covers 14 residues. The CDR3 region is CASSPLLVGETQYF. CDR3 in DNA: TGTGCCAGCAGCCCGTTACTAGTTGGAGAGACCCAGTACTTC.

The chain couples TRBV5-1 to TRBJ2-2; D unclear. From germline, CDR1 is SGHRS and CDR2 YFSETQ. The CDR3 has 15 residues. V was pared by 1 base and J by 6 bases, with 13 bases between. CDR3 protein: CASSLFREIAGELFF. In DNA, the CDR3 is TGCGCCAGCAGCTTGTTCCGAGAGATAGCCGGGGAGCTGTTTTTT.

The rearrangement links TRBV11-2 to TRBJ1-1; 7 bases line up with TRBD1. The CDR3 is 14 residues long. The J segment lost 2 bases and the V segment lost 3 bases, leaving 3 bases of the junction unmatched. The V gene's germline CDR1 is SGHAT and CDR2 FQNNGV. The chain's CDR3 is CASSFGQANTEAFF. The CDR3 DNA reads as TGTGCCAGCAGCTTTGGACAGGCCAACACTGAAGCTTTCTTT.

The chain has TRBV2 and TRBJ2-3; 10 bases line up with TRBD1. The CDR3 runs to 15 residues. The germline gives CDR1 SNHLY, CDR2 FYNNEI. The V and J ends lost 5 bases and 0 bases, in that order; junction bases with no gene match: 2. The CDR3 is CASSTDRGSTDTQYF. CDR3 coding DNA: TGTGCCAGCAGTACGGACAGGGGGAGCACAGATACGCAGTATTTT.

V is TRBV5-1 and J is TRBJ1-2; 10 bases align to TRBD1. CDR3 length: 15 amino acids. The germline gives CDR1 SGHRS, CDR2 YFSETQ. Unmatched junction bases numbered 7, after V lost 4 bases and J lost 4 bases. CDR3 residues: CASSPGDRGLYGYTF. CDR3 nucleotides: TGCGCCAGCAGCCCAGGGGACAGGGGCCTCTATGGCTACACCTTC.

Only one count was recorded for this clone. The gene calls are TRBV18 and TRBJ1-2, with 10 bases that match TRBD1. Looked up from germline, CDR1 is KGHSH and CDR2 is LQKENI. The V segment lost 3 bases and the J segment 5 bases; nucleotides outside the gene matches: 12. The CDR3 has 17 amino acids. DNA of the CDR3: TGTGCCAGCTCACCGACCGGCGGACAGGGGGTACCTTATGGCTACACCTTC. Protein product: CASSPTGGQGVPYGYTF.

The chain couples TRBV15 to TRBJ2-2, with 7 bases matching TRBD2. Losses at the gene ends were 6 bases for V and 11 bases for J; bases not matched to a gene: 18. Germline V gives CDR1 LNHNV, CDR2 YYDKDF (reference sequence). CDR3 length equals 16 residues. Here the CDR3 reads CATREQGGFGYGELFF. The CDR3 DNA sequence: TGTGCCACCAGAGAGCAGGGAGGGTTTGGGTACGGCGAGCTGTTTTTT.

The chain uses TRBV6-5 and TRBJ2-3, with a tentative D call TRBD2 (6 bases). Germline V gene sequence: CDR1 MNHEY, CDR2 SVGAGI. V was cut by 6 bases and J by 6 bases, with 10 bases left in between. This CDR3 is 12 amino acids long. CDR3 amino acids: CASSGRSDTQYF. For the CDR3, the DNA is TGTGCCAGCAGCGGGAGATCGGATACGCAGTATTTT.

This sequence joins TRBV29-1 and TRBJ2-3; the match to TRBD2 covers 8 bases. This CDR3 has 16 amino acids. Germline-derived CDR1 and CDR2 are SQVTM and ANQGSEA. The V gene end was trimmed by 4 bases and the J gene end by 9 bases; junction bases not matched to a gene: 18. The CDR3 nucleotides are TGCAGCGTTGCTTCGAGCGGGAGCCCATCGCAGGCGACGCAGTATTTT. It translates to CSVASSGSPSQATQYF.

The V gene is TRBV5-1, the J gene TRBJ2-7, with 10 bases lining up with TRBD2. J was trimmed by 5 bases and V by 4 bases; bases with no gene match: 12. CDR3 length: 16 residues. Germline values: CDR1 SGHRS, CDR2 YFSETQ. The CDR3 DNA sequence: TGCGCCAGCAGCGGGCCCACTAGCGGGATACCCGACGAGCAGTACTTC. This translates into CASSGPTSGIPDEQYF.

The chain links TRBV2 to TRBJ1-1, with TRBD1 matching over 7 bases. V shed 7 bases, J shed 0 bases, and the junction held 11 bases outside the gene matches. From germline, CDR1 is SNHLY and CDR2 FYNNEI. This CDR3 is built from 16 residues. This CDR3 is CASTRGAGGLNTEAFF. The CDR3 bases are TGTGCCAGCACCCGAGGGGCAGGGGGACTGAACACTGAAGCTTTCTTT.

This clone was observed a single time. This chain links TRBV27 with TRBJ1-2; D is perhaps TRBD1 (6 bases). The CDR3 sequence is 13 residues long. Germline V lookup: CDR1 MNHEY, CDR2 SMNVEV (reference sequence). Deletions cut 5 bases from V and 6 bases from J, with 13 bases between. The CDR3 coding sequence is TGTGCCAGCAGTGACACAGGGAGGGATGGCTACACCTTC. Translated, it gives CASSDTGRDGYTF.

The V and J genes are TRBV7-8 and TRBJ2-1, with unresolved D. This CDR3 has 13 amino acids. The germline V gene has CDR1 SGHVS and CDR2 FQNEAQ. V was shortened by 4 bases and J by 3 bases, with 7 bases between the two germline ends. The CDR3 DNA sequence: TGTGCCAGCAGCTCCGCTATCTACAATGAGCAGTTCTTC. Its translation is CASSSAIYNEQFF. The complete variable domain, with remaining parts taken from reference TRBV7-8 and TRBJ2-1, reads GAGVSQSPRYKVAKRGQDVALRCDPISGHVSLFWYQQALGQGPEFLTYFQNEAQLDKSGLPSDRFFAERPEGSVSTLKIQRTQQEDSAVYLCASSSAIYNEQFFGPGTRLTVL.

This chain links TRBV5-1 with TRBJ1-1; D uncertain. The CDR3 has 14 amino acids. CDR1 SGHRS and CDR2 YFSETQ come from the germline V gene. V was cut by 2 bases and J by 1 base, with 9 bases left in between. In nucleotides, the CDR3 is TGCGCCAGCAGCTTAAACTCGGGGAACACTGAAGCTTTCTTT. Residues: CASSLNSGNTEAFF.

This clone occurred a few times. This chain uses TRBV28 with TRBJ1-1, with 7 bases fitting TRBD1. The junction had 2 bases not matched to a gene; V was cut back by 5 bases and J by 2 bases. Germline loops: CDR1 MDHEN, CDR2 SYDVKM. This CDR3 comprises 13 residues. The CDR3 loop is CASSTGENTEAFF. Here the CDR3 DNA reads TGTGCCAGCAGTACAGGGGAAAACACTGAAGCTTTCTTT.

This sequence joins TRBV7-9 and TRBJ1-1; TRBD1 might be the D (6 bases). This CDR3 contains 14 residues. Trimming removed 5 bases at V and 3 bases at J, with 13 bases between. Germline V gene data show CDR1 as SEHNR and CDR2 as FQNEAQ (reference sequence). DNA for the CDR3: TGTGCCAGCAGCGTCGGACAGACGGACACTGAAGCTTTCTTT. This encodes CASSVGQTDTEAFF.

The chain links TRBV29-1 to TRBJ2-7; possibly TRBD2 for D (6 bases). The germline V and J ends were trimmed by 8 bases and 5 bases, with 16 bases remaining between them. The CDR3 spans 12 residues. Germline assignment: CDR1 SQVTM and CDR2 ANQGSEA. CDR3 nucleotide sequence: TGCAGCTCCCAGTGGGGGGAAAACGAGCAGTACTTC. Protein product: CSSQWGENEQYF.

With respect to this clone: One junction end does not reproduce the germline sequence, and a read error may be involved. The chain combines TRBV5-1 with TRBJ2-7; TRBD2 matches at 13 bases. The CDR3 runs to 13 residues. Germline-derived CDR1 and CDR2 are SGHRS and YFSETQ. CDR3 loop: CASSTGTSGIRFF. The DNA of the CDR3 is TGCGCCAGCAGCACCGGGACTAGCGGGATTCGGTTTTTC. Complete variable domain (other parts from reference TRBV5-1 and TRBJ2-7): KAGVTQTPRYLIKTRGQQVTLSCSPISGHRSVSWYQQTPGQGLQFLFEYFSETQRNKGNFPGRFSGRQFSNSRSEMNVSTLELGDSALYLCASSTGTSGIRFFGPGTRLTVT.

The rearrangement joins TRBV2 to TRBJ1-4; the D is unclear. Germline V CDR1 and CDR2: SNHLY, FYNNEI. The ends were cut back, 11 bases at V and 3 bases at J, with 19 bases in the middle. This CDR3 contains 15 residues. CDR3 protein: CASALSGRPNEKLFF. The CDR3 DNA reads TGTGCCTCAGCACTATCCGGCAGACCTAATGAAAAACTGTTTTTT.

The chain has TRBV7-2 and TRBJ1-6, with D possibly TRBD1 on 6 matching bases. Trimming left V 2 bases short and J 7 bases short, with 12 bases between. CDR1 and CDR2 from the germline V gene are SGHTA and FQGNSA. The CDR3 runs to 15 residues. The CDR3 reads CASSLQQGENSPLHF. The CDR3 coding sequence is TGTGCCAGCAGCTTACAACAGGGTGAAAATTCACCCCTCCACTTT.

This clone showed up just a few times. This chain links TRBV7-9 with TRBJ1-1; 12 bases map to TRBD1. The CDR3 extends over 19 amino acids. V lost 6 bases to trimming and J lost 0 bases; unmatched junction nucleotides: 14. CDR1 SEHNR and CDR2 FQNEAQ come from the germline V gene (reference sequence). CDR3 region: CASRPNALRDRGLNTEAFF. CDR3 nucleotides: TGTGCCAGCAGGCCTAACGCTTTACGGGACAGGGGGCTGAACACTGAAGCTTTCTTT.

The rearrangement joins TRBV28 to TRBJ1-5, with 9 bases that match TRBD1. In germline, CDR1 is MDHEN, CDR2 SYDVKM. The CDR3 extends over 15 amino acids. J lost 6 bases, V lost 5 bases, and 8 bases had no gene match. CDR3 protein: CASSATGGGGQPQHF. DNA of the CDR3: TGTGCCAGCAGTGCTACAGGGGGCGGCGGTCAGCCCCAGCATTTT.

This clone was counted at least ten times. The chain links TRBV6-1 to TRBJ1-4; unclear D gene. The CDR3 length is 15 residues. Germline V gene sequence: CDR1 MNHNS, CDR2 SASEGT. Deletions cut 3 bases from V and 3 bases from J, with 11 bases between. The CDR3 region is CASSDPQRANEKLFF. The DNA for the CDR3 is TGTGCCAGCAGTGACCCACAGAGGGCTAATGAAAAACTGTTTTTT.

The chain employs TRBV19 and TRBJ1-2, with 7 positions matching TRBD1. This CDR3 is built from 14 residues. CDR1 is LNHDA, CDR2 SQIVND, per germline (reference sequence). The V segment lost 6 bases and the J segment 7 bases; nucleotides outside the gene matches: 11. The CDR3 protein is CASSSKTGRFGYTF. CDR3 coding DNA: TGTGCCAGTAGCTCTAAGACAGGGCGTTTTGGCTACACCTTC.

For this clone: A read error may account for a junction end that differs from germline. This chain links TRBV5-1 with TRBJ2-7; D is perhaps TRBD2 (5 bases). The CDR3 contains 13 residues. From germline, CDR1 is SGHRS and CDR2 YFSETQ. The CDR3 protein is CVSSLGRDYEQYF. The DNA for the CDR3 is TGCGTCAGCTCCTTAGGACGGGACTACGAGCAGTACTTC.

The chain carries TRBV2 and TRBJ1-5, with 8 bases that match TRBD1. The V and J ends lost 3 bases and 6 bases, in that order; junction bases with no gene match: 4. This CDR3 has 14 residues. CDR1 is SNHLY, CDR2 FYNNEI, per germline. CDR3: CASSEGTGGQPQHF. CDR3 in DNA: TGTGCCAGCAGTGAGGGGACAGGTGGTCAGCCCCAGCATTTT.

V usage is TRBV12-3 or TRBV12-4 and J usage is TRBJ1-1, with D maybe TRBD1 (5 bases). The CDR3 is 13 amino acids. V shed 5 bases and J shed 0 bases, with 7 bases lying between them. In nucleotides, the CDR3 is TGTGCCAGCAGTATCAGGGTGAACACTGAAGCTTTCTTT. Protein: CASSIRVNTEAFF.

V and J are TRBV5-1 and TRBJ2-7; no clear D. CDR3 length equals 14 residues. Germline V gives CDR1 SGHRS, CDR2 YFSETQ. Trimming stripped 0 bases from V and 2 bases from J, with 9 bases between. The CDR3 DNA reads TGCGCCAGCAGCTTGGCCCACAGTACCTACGAGCAGTACTTC. Amino acid sequence: CASSLAHSTYEQYF. Full variable domain (remainder filled in from reference TRBV5-1 and TRBJ2-7): KAGVTQTPRYLIKTRGQQVTLSCSPISGHRSVSWYQQTPGQGLQFLFEYFSETQRNKGNFPGRFSGRQFSNSRSEMNVSTLELGDSALYLCASSLAHSTYEQYFGPGTRLTVT.

The genes are TRBV10-3 and TRBJ2-5, with D possibly matching TRBD2 (6 bases). Between the trimmed V and J ends, which lost 6 bases and 5 bases, there was a span of 16 bases. CDR3 size: 14 residues. The V gene's germline CDR1 is ENHRY and CDR2 SYGVKD. The DNA of the CDR3 is TGTGCCATCAGGGGTGGCGGAGGGGTGGAGACCCAGTACTTC. Residues: CAIRGGGGVETQYF.